This T cell receptor beta chain derives from a study of shared clonotypes between healthy human individuals (dated by TCRdb to the early 2020s). Notes on the research overall: The cohort included a few men and two women between 18 and 49 years of age. For each donor, CD4 naive and CD4 memory were each run on three plates, CD8 naive on two plates, and CD8 memory on one plate. Blood TCR repertoires of about five healthy adults were deeply sequenced to estimate repertoire size and the extent of clonotype sharing between individuals. To increase sequencing depth and limit assay-specific biases, TCR repertoire library preparation and sequencing were carried out by different laboratories using diverse techniques. Between about 0.94 and 10 billion PBMCs per donor were obtained by leukapheresis. The full study reports these points: Rarefaction of sorted-subset datasets indicated incomplete sequencing despite the large sequencing depth. Sharing across four donors was observed for roughly 5% of naive CD4, 3.5% of naive CD8, 2% to 2.5% of memory CD4, and roughly 0.4% of memory CD8 clonotypes. Because the study included a small number of donors, the genetic and exposure-history diversity represented was limited. Compared with non-shared clonotypes, clonotypes shared by all four sorted-subset donors had higher generation probabilities. Pairwise subsampling led to the expectation that sequencing depth would affect the degree of clonotype sharing among donors. Naive subsets generally had larger estimated clonotype richness than memory subsets. Only blood was sampled, and tissue TCR repertoires likely differ from those in blood.

Using the deep immunoSEQ assay, TCR CDR3 regions were amplified from genomic DNA by multiplex PCR. Extracted genomic DNA from each cell subset was spread evenly across all wells of several immunoSEQ 96-well plates, with each plate serving as a replicate. For sorted subsets, each replicate PCR was loaded with 200 to 250 ng genomic DNA, equivalent to 25,000 to 30,000 T cell genomes. Purified libraries were quantified with a Qubit 3.0 fluorometer, sized on a Bioanalyzer 2100, and re-quantified with the KAPA Library Quantification kit. Every immunoSEQ 96-well plate was sequenced on a separate single-read 150-cycle Illumina NextSeq 550 flow cell. The authors' pipeline ran thus. Because only junctional sequences without quality scores were contained in the immunoSEQ output, filtering matching that applied to full-length reads could not be performed. Sequences were annotated with PyIR, a Python wrapper for IgBLAST v1.9, using IMGT germline references to assign V/J genes and CDR3. Reads were removed for weak V/J assignments (E-value above 1e-6), missing CDR3, stop codons, out-of-frame junctions, or ambiguous translated residues. V3J clonotypes were defined by identical inferred V gene, J gene, and CDR3 amino acid sequence. Percentage overlap between repertoires was computed as shared unique clonotypes divided by the size of the smaller repertoire. Three approaches were used to assess repertoire richness: RTK rarefaction, the Chao1 estimator, and Recon v2.1 estimates of unobserved clonotypes. OLGA was used to compute generation probabilities for all TCRbeta clonotypes that the gDNA method yielded from a handful of donors. TCRdb's version of the immuneACCESS table is confined to in-frame rearrangements and falls short of the full clone set. An unresolved V gene accounts for under half of the shortfall where checked; the remainder is of unknown origin. That table is the source of V, J and clone size, and D and trimming were worked out from the DNA. For this sample the table gives about 1.9 million clones, of which 93% were detected only once. About 1.7% of the sample comes from the top ten.

CD8 naive samples were obtained by positive selection for CCR7 among CD45RO-negative cells, yielding a CD45RA+CCR7+ population from which TemRA cells were excluded. The donors were healthy, HIV-negative adults with no recently reported acute infections or vaccinations. Only Caucasian adults living in Nashville, Tennessee, USA were represented among the donors. Blood was obtained by leukapheresis, after which PBMCs were separated by Ficoll-Histopaque density gradient centrifugation and cryopreserved in liquid nitrogen vapor phase. Analytical flow cytometry was used to check the purity and quantity of every magnetically sorted T cell population. From each sorted fraction, genomic DNA was isolated and quantified by UV absorbance on a Nanodrop 2000c. Of note for this clone: Its antigen has not been determined. Per-nucleotide qualities are absent, and no much larger clonotype sits a single base away.

The sequencing input was naive CD8+ T cells from PBMCs. Read against the paper, the sample's cell subset or site label means: CD45RA+CCR7+. The clonotype originates from a man in his late teens or twenties in good health. Some clones in this sample may be carry-over from other donors' samples.

The bases are TGTGCCAGTAGCACCCCCATAGCTGGAAACACCATATATTTT. Its translation is CASSTPIAGNTIYF. The chain employs TRBV19 and TRBJ1-3; no D gene can be assigned with confidence. The V end loses 6 bases and the J end loses 2 bases, and a stretch of 11 bases separates them. The CDR3 goes from the cysteine to the phenylalanine over 14 residues. Here the CDR3 DNA is all that survives: 42 bases in frame from base 1. The germline V gene (reference sequence) specifies LNHDA as CDR1 and SQIVND as CDR2.